The clone carrying this T cell receptor beta chain was seen a few times. The CDR3 is made up of 17 amino acids. CDR1 is SGHTA and CDR2 is FQGNSA in the germline V gene. This specimen comes from a study of blood T cells in healthy people across ages. The second PCR ran roughly 7 to 12 cycles with a sample-barcoded 5' primer and J-beta primers. TCRdb analysed the 5' RACE reads with MiXCR anew, one entry per CDR3 protein. Here the sample spans about 1 million distinct CDR3 sequences, around 25% being singletons. These records were also assigned to another study, of T cells of mothers and their children.

The origin of this receptor is a girl aged 2-10 years in good health. The sequenced material came from blood. V is TRBV7-2 and J is TRBJ2-5, with D perhaps matching TRBD1 (5 bases). The DNA matches TRBJ2-7 better at its end, which makes the J call doubtful. This CDR3 is CASSSSLRGKRSYEQYF. CDR3 bases: TGTGCCAGCAGCTCATCCCTTAGGGGTAAGAGGTCCTACGAGCAGTACTTC.